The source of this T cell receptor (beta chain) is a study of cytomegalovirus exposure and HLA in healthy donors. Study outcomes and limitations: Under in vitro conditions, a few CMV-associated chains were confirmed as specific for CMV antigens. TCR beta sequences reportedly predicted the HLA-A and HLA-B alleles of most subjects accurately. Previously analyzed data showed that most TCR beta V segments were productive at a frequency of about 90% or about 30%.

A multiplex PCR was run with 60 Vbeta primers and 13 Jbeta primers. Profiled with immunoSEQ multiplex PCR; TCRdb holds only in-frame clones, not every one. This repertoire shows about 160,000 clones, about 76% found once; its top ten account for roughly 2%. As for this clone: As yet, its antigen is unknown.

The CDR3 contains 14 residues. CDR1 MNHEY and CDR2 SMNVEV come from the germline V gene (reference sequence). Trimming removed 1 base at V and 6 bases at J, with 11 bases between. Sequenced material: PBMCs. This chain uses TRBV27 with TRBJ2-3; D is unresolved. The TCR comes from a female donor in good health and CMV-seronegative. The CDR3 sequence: CASSLWAATDTQYF. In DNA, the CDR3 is TGTGCCAGCAGTTTATGGGCCGCAACGGATACGCAGTATTTT.